A single sample is the source of the 21 T cell receptor beta chains below, sequenced in a study of cytomegalovirus exposure and HLA in healthy donors. The PCR employed 60 Vbeta primers together with 13 Jbeta primers. The method was immunoSEQ multiplex PCR; TCRdb's version includes in-frame clones alone and lacks a portion of them. The table has over 80,000 clones, around 80% seen once; the top ten hold 4.5% to 5.5%. The sequenced material came from PBMCs. These receptors were collected from a man aged 35 to 55 in good health and CMV-seropositive.

The chain carries TRBV4-1 and TRBJ2-3; TRBD1 matches at 12 bases. V shed 1 base, J shed 6 bases, and the junction held 5 bases outside the gene matches. CDR3 length equals 16 residues. Germline loops: CDR1 MGHRA, CDR2 YSYEKL. In DNA, the CDR3 is TGCGCCAGCAGCCAAGTAGGGACAGGGGGCGTGGATACGCAGTATTTT. Protein: CASSQVGTGGVDTQYF.

The chain uses TRBV4-1 and TRBJ2-7; 14 nucleotides agree with TRBD2. V was pared by 5 bases and J by 6 bases, with 3 bases of the junction left unmatched. The CDR3 loop spans 14 amino acids. Germline V gene lookup returns CDR1 MGHRA and CDR2 YSYEKL. The CDR3 region has the DNA TGCGCCAGCAGCTCGGGACTAGCGGGAGTCGAGCAGTACTTC. It yields the protein CASSSGLAGVEQYF.

This clone was recorded only once. The V gene is TRBV5-4, the J gene TRBJ1-6, with D hard to call. V was shortened by 0 bases and J by 7 bases, with 14 bases between the two germline ends. CDR1 and CDR2 (germline): SGHNT, YYREEE (reference sequence). The CDR3 has 16 amino acids. CDR3 loop: CASSLAKDGGNSPLHF. For the CDR3, the DNA is TGTGCCAGCAGCTTGGCCAAGGACGGCGGGAATTCACCCCTCCACTTT.

The genes are TRBV15 and TRBJ1-5; D gene ambiguous. The CDR3 totals 15 residues. Germline assignment: CDR1 LNHNV and CDR2 YYDKDF (reference sequence). V lost 0 bases and J 2 bases, leaving 8 bases between the germline ends. CDR3 residues: CATSRDMGRNQPQHF. CDR3 DNA: TGTGCCACCAGCAGAGATATGGGCCGCAATCAGCCCCAGCATTTT.

The rearrangement links TRBV4-2 to TRBJ2-1; TRBD2 agrees at 7 bases. The length of the CDR3 is 17 residues. Trimming took 0 bases from V and 0 from J; bases not matched to a gene: 5. In germline, CDR1 is LGHNA, CDR2 YNFKEQ. CDR3 protein: CASSQDPVAGSYNEQFF. The DNA of the CDR3 is TGTGCCAGCAGCCAAGATCCAGTAGCGGGCTCCTACAATGAGCAGTTCTTC.

This clone was seen just once. The V and J genes are TRBV5-1 and TRBJ1-6; 10 bases are shared with TRBD1. The CDR3 consists of 14 residues. V trimming: 4 bases; J trimming: 10 bases; junction bases outside the gene matches: 5. Germline assignment: CDR1 SGHRS and CDR2 YFSETQ. The CDR3 sequence is CASSTDRGYSPLHF. The CDR3, as DNA: TGCGCCAGCAGCACGGACAGGGGGTACTCACCCCTCCACTTT.

The chain combines TRBV27 with TRBJ2-2; 8 nucleotides agree with TRBD2. The junction had 7 bases not matched to a gene; V was cut back by 5 bases and J by 5 bases. The CDR3 length is 15 residues. Germline V lookup: CDR1 MNHEY, CDR2 SMNVEV (reference sequence). DNA of the CDR3: TGTGCCAGCAGTGCGGGGGGCCGTCGAACCGGGGAGCTGTTTTTT. It specifies CASSAGGRRTGELFF.

This clone was seen once. J is TRBJ1-6 and V is TRBV2; D is unclear. V lost 8 bases and J lost 7, with 21 bases in between. This CDR3 has 16 residues. Germline-derived CDR1 and CDR2 are SNHLY and FYNNEI. DNA of the CDR3: TGTGCCAGCTCCACGGGTGGTAGTCGCCTCAATTCACCCCTCCACTTT. Translating it yields CASSTGGSRLNSPLHF.

This clone turned up a few times. The rearrangement uses TRBV6-5 and TRBJ1-2; D remains unclear. Trimming cost V 5 bases and J 7 bases, with 14 bases left between them. Looked up from germline, CDR1 is MNHEY and CDR2 is SVGAGI. The CDR3 has 13 amino acids. Here the CDR3 DNA reads TGTGCCAGCAGTCTTCTGGAGGGAGCTGGCTACACCTTC. Protein: CASSLLEGAGYTF.

This clone appeared a single time. The rearrangement uses TRBV5-4 and TRBJ2-7; possibly TRBD2 for D (5 bases). The germline V gene encodes CDR1 SGHNT and CDR2 YYREEE (reference sequence). Deletions cut 4 bases from V and 0 bases from J, with 14 bases between. The CDR3 has 15 amino acids. CDR3 in amino acids: CASSERADRSYEQYF. The CDR3 DNA reads TGTGCCAGCAGCGAGAGAGCGGACCGCTCCTACGAGCAGTACTTC.

This CDR3 reads CASREAGVPNTEAFF. The DNA for the CDR3 is TGTGCCAGCAGGGAGGCGGGGGTTCCGAACACTGAAGCTTTCTTT. The rearrangement uses TRBV2 and TRBJ1-1; maybe TRBD1 (5 bases). Trimming cost V 6 bases and J 1 base, with 15 bases left between them. The CDR3 runs 15 residues. The germline V gene has CDR1 SNHLY and CDR2 FYNNEI.

The genes are TRBV5-1 and TRBJ2-5; D is unresolved. The CDR3 covers 12 residues. Germline V gene lookup returns CDR1 SGHRS and CDR2 YFSETQ. V lost 3 bases, J lost 2 bases, and 5 bases lay in between. The CDR3 loop reads CASSSQQETQYF. DNA for the CDR3: TGCGCCAGCAGCTCCCAACAAGAGACCCAGTACTTC.

The genes are TRBV6-1 and TRBJ2-5; maybe TRBD2 (6 bases). This CDR3 has 18 amino acids. In germline, CDR1 is MNHNS, CDR2 SASEGT. Trimming removed 2 bases at V and 0 bases at J, with 19 bases between. The CDR3 region has the DNA TGTGCCAGCAGTGAACGAGTTGGGGGGAGATCTGACCAAGAGACCCAGTACTTC. This encodes CASSERVGGRSDQETQYF.

The chain is built from TRBV6-5 and TRBJ2-1; D gene ambiguous. Between the trimmed V and J ends, which lost 10 bases and 2 bases, there was a span of 6 bases. This CDR3 region has 11 residues. Germline values: CDR1 MNHEY, CDR2 SVGAGI. CDR3 coding DNA: TGTGCCATCCTACCCTACAATGAGCAGTTCTTC. Translation gives CAILPYNEQFF.

Here the CDR3 reads CASSRDRGSGANVLTF. Written as DNA, the CDR3 is TGTGCCAGCAGCCGGGACAGGGGCTCTGGGGCCAACGTCCTGACTTTC. This chain connects TRBV28 to TRBJ2-6; 10 nucleotides align to TRBD1. With 6 bases clipped from V and 0 bases from J, the junction kept 2 bases outside the gene matches. Germline CDR1 MDHEN, CDR2 SYDVKM. CDR3 length: 16 amino acids.

The V call is TRBV19, the J call TRBJ2-7, with 8 bases fitting TRBD1. Trimming took 5 bases from V and 6 from J; bases not matched to a gene: 15. The germline V gene has CDR1 LNHDA and CDR2 SQIVND (reference sequence). CDR3 length: 16 amino acids. The CDR3 coding sequence is TGTGCCAGTAGTTCGGCCCTGGGACAGGCTCTTGGCGAGCAGTACTTC. Residues: CASSSALGQALGEQYF.

The CDR3 nucleotides read TGTGCCAGCAGCCTTCAGACAGGTTCGAACACCGGGGAGCTGTTTTTT. Amino acid sequence: CASSLQTGSNTGELFF. V usage is TRBV7-6 and J usage is TRBJ2-2, with D possibly matching TRBD1 (6 bases). CDR3 length equals 16 residues. Germline lookup yields CDR1 SGHVS and CDR2 FNYEAQ. Trimming stripped 5 bases from V and 0 bases from J, with 13 bases between. The complete variable domain, with remaining parts taken from reference TRBV7-6 and TRBJ2-2, reads GAGVSQSPRYKVTKRGQDVALRCDPISGHVSLYWYRQALGQGPEFLTYFNYEAQQDKSGLPNDRFSAERPEGSISTLTIQRTEQRDSAMYRCASSLQTGSNTGELFFGEGSRLTVL.

This chain uses TRBV7-2 with TRBJ2-2, with D unresolved. Germline V gene sequence: CDR1 SGHTA, CDR2 FQGNSA. Trimming removed 3 bases from V and 5 bases from J, with 10 bases in between. The CDR3 sequence is 14 residues long. In DNA form, the CDR3 reads TGTGCCAGCAGCTTCAGGTCGGTGACCGGGGAGCTGTTTTTT. This codes for CASSFRSVTGELFF.

This rearrangement joins TRBV2 to TRBJ2-5, with 9 bases identical to TRBD2. V was pared by 3 bases and J by 5 bases, with 10 bases of the junction left unmatched. The CDR3 length is 16 residues. CDR1 is SNHLY and CDR2 is FYNNEI in the germline V gene. CDR3 DNA sequence: TGTGCCAGCAGTGAGCTAGCGGGGAGGTCGGCGGAGACCCAGTACTTC. This sequence encodes CASSELAGRSAETQYF.

The rearrangement joins TRBV5-6 to TRBJ1-1; D might be TRBD1 (6 bases). Trimming stripped 1 base from V and 3 bases from J, with 13 bases between. Germline V gene sequence: CDR1 SGHDT, CDR2 YYEEEE. The CDR3 is 15 amino acids. The CDR3 DNA follows: TGTGCCAGCAGCTTGTATTCTACAGGGTACACTGAAGCTTTCTTT. Its protein is CASSLYSTGYTEAFF.

This CDR3 reads CASSSYYEQYF. CDR3 DNA sequence: TGTGCCAGCAGTTCCTACTACGAGCAGTACTTC. The chain couples TRBV6-6 to TRBJ2-7; D is unclear. Germline-derived CDR1 and CDR2 are MNHNY and SVGAGI (reference sequence). This CDR3 contains 11 residues. Trimming shortened V by 4 bases and J by 3 bases, and 4 bases separated the two germline ends.